A selection of T cell receptor beta chains follows, all from one sample in a study of Ad26.COV2.S vaccination and SARS-CoV-2 variants. The assay was immunoSEQ multiplex PCR, and TCRdb's table has in-frame clones only and misses some. This repertoire shows around 340,000 clones, around 88% found once; its top ten account for over 8.5%. The sequenced sample was peripheral blood, obtained in a trial of Ad26.COV2.S vaccine versus placebo. The receptors stem from a person aged 18 to 59 who received the Ad26.COV2.S COVID-19 vaccine or a placebo. The CDR3 runs from the conserved cysteine through the conserved F or W. The D gene is left open where the match is weak. Expanded clones get a size class; other rows say once, few or many, or leave the size out.

abundance: NA
d_gene: NA
j_gene: TRBJ1-1
len: 16
v_gene: TRBV7-2
CDR3nt: TGTGCCAGCAGCTTAGACCCTGCTAGGCCGAACACTGAAGCTTTCTTT
CDR3aa: CASSLDPARPNTEAFF

abundance: NA
d_gene: NA
j_gene: TRBJ1-4
len: 15
v_gene: TRBV19
CDR3nt: TGTGCCAGTAGTACGTCGGGGGTCACAGCCGAAAAACTGTTTTTT
CDR3aa: CASSTSGVTAEKLFF

abundance: NA
d_gene: NA
j_gene: TRBJ2-6
len: 14
v_gene: TRBV9
CDR3nt: TGTGCCAGCAGACAGGGCTCTGGGGCCAACGTCCTGACTTTC
CDR3aa: CASRQGSGANVLTF

abundance: NA
d_gene: TRBD2
j_gene: TRBJ2-3
len: 14
v_gene: TRBV6-5
CDR3nt: TGTGCCGGAACTAGCGGGAGATCCACAGATACGCAGTATTTT
CDR3aa: CAGTSGRSTDTQYF

abundance: many
d_gene: NA
j_gene: TRBJ2-2
len: 16
v_gene: TRBV5-1
CDR3nt: TGCGCCAGCAGCCGTAATGACAACCCCGGCACCGGGGAGCTGTTTTTT
CDR3aa: CASSRNDNPGTGELFF

abundance: few
d_gene: NA
j_gene: TRBJ1-3
len: 14
v_gene: TRBV7-2
CDR3nt: TGTGCCAGCAGCCCCGGAAGCTCTGGAAACACCATATATTTT
CDR3aa: CASSPGSSGNTIYF

abundance: few
d_gene: TRBD1
j_gene: TRBJ1-1
len: 16
v_gene: TRBV4-3
CDR3nt: TGCGCCAGCAGTCGAGGGACAGGAAGCATGAACACTGAAGCTTTCTTT
CDR3aa: CASSRGTGSMNTEAFF

abundance: once
d_gene: NA
j_gene: TRBJ1-3
len: 15
v_gene: TRBV6-6
CDR3nt: TGTGCCAGCAGTTACTCGTCAGACTCTGGAAACACCATATATTTT
CDR3aa: CASSYSSDSGNTIYF

abundance: NA
d_gene: NA
j_gene: TRBJ1-5
len: 14
v_gene: TRBV28
CDR3nt: TGTGCCAGCAGTTTCATGGGCTCAATCAATCCCCAGCATTTT
CDR3aa: CASSFMGSINPQHF

abundance: NA
d_gene: NA
j_gene: TRBJ2-2
len: 15
v_gene: TRBV9
CDR3nt: TGTGCCAGCAGCATGTTTAGCGGAAACACCGGGGAGCTGTTTTTT
CDR3aa: CASSMFSGNTGELFF